This TCR beta chain was recorded in a study of human CD8 memory T cell subsets. From germline, CDR1 is MDHEN and CDR2 SYDVKM. The CDR3 spans 16 residues. Total CD8+ T cells were enriched by negative magnetic separation. Making the TCR beta libraries relied on UMI-labeled 5' RACE. In the original processing: Each library (TCR beta) contained from 3,000 to 3,500 up to roughly 20,000 functional CDR3 beta clonotypes. TCRdb re-called the 5' RACE reads, yielding one record per CDR3 amino acid sequence without DNA. These V and J calls originate from TCRdb's pipeline instead of the authors' own analysis. This repertoire comprises about 17,000 distinct CDR3 sequences; its ten largest clones make up about 5.6%.

Specimen: CD8+ stem-like memory T cells (TSCM and TCM) sorted from PBMCs. Subset denoted: stem-like memory CD8 T cells (TSTEM), CCR7+ PD-1- TIGIT-. This clonotype originated in a human donor in good health. The chain uses TRBV28 and TRBJ2-1; checking the TCRdb D call of TRBD1 is not possible without DNA. This CDR3 is CASSPSFGRFVNEQFF.